Shown below are 18 T cell receptor beta chains from a single sample sequenced in a study of shared T cell receptors in the human thymus. The assay was immunoSEQ multiplex PCR, and TCRdb's table has in-frame clones only and misses some. The table records roughly 410,000 clones, 85% to 95% of them present only once. Sequencing was performed on thymocytes. The receptors shown here come from a human donor.

The chain recombines TRBV27 with TRBJ2-2, with a tentative D call TRBD1 (5 bases). Germline V gene sequence: CDR1 MNHEY, CDR2 SMNVEV (reference sequence). The germline V and J ends were trimmed by 2 bases and 0 bases, with 19 bases remaining between them. The CDR3 has 19 amino acids. The CDR3 region has the DNA TGTGCCAGCAGTTTAACGCAGGGTCCGGCAGCCCCGAACACCGGGGAGCTGTTTTTT. Protein sequence: CASSLTQGPAAPNTGELFF.

This clone was recorded a few times. This sequence joins TRBV5-6 and TRBJ2-7; 12 positions agree with TRBD2. The germline V gene encodes CDR1 SGHDT and CDR2 YYEEEE. The CDR3 consists of 17 residues. The ends lost 0 bases at V and 0 bases at J; junction bases unmatched: 4. In DNA, the CDR3 is TGTGCCAGCAGCTTGGGACTAGCGGGGGTAGACTCCTACGAGCAGTACTTC. It encodes CASSLGLAGVDSYEQYF. Full variable domain (outside the CDR3, taken from reference TRBV5-6 and TRBJ2-7): DAGVTQSPTHLIKTRGQQVTLRCSPKSGHDTVSWYQQALGQGPQFIFQYYEEEERQRGNFPDRFSGHQFPNYSSELNVNALLLGDSALYLCASSLGLAGVDSYEQYFGPGTRLTVT.

The rearrangement uses TRBV2 and TRBJ2-7; perhaps TRBD1 as D (7 bases). The CDR3 runs 14 residues. The germline CDR1 and CDR2 sequences are SNHLY and FYNNEI. The V end was cut by 8 bases, the J end by 4 bases, with 18 bases between. CDR3 amino acids: CASARTGGQYEQYF. CDR3 DNA: TGTGCCAGCGCAAGGACAGGAGGGCAATACGAGCAGTACTTC.

The chain employs TRBV15 and TRBJ2-7; D remains ambiguous. Trimming stripped 0 bases from V and 2 bases from J, with 14 bases between. CDR1 is LNHNV, CDR2 YYDKDF, per germline (reference sequence). This CDR3 spans 16 amino acids. In nucleotides, the CDR3 is TGTGCCACCAGCAGAGAGACCGGATTAACCCCCTACGAGCAGTACTTC. This gives the protein CATSRETGLTPYEQYF.

The chain links TRBV11-3 to TRBJ2-5, with 12 bases matching TRBD2. The CDR3 consists of 19 residues. Unmatched junction bases numbered 10, after V lost 1 base and J lost 1 base. Germline loops: CDR1 SGHNT, CDR2 YENEEA. The CDR3 DNA reads as TGTGCCAGCAGCTTAGGCGGCGACACTAGCGGGGGGTCCCAAGAGACCCAGTACTTC. Amino acids: CASSLGGDTSGGSQETQYF. The variable domain in full, with the rest retrieved from reference TRBV11-3 and TRBJ2-5, is EAGVVQSPRYKIIEKKQPVAFWCNPISGHNTLYWYLQNLGQGPELLIRYENEEAVDDSQLPKDRFSAERLKGVDSTLKIQPAELGDSAVYLCASSLGGDTSGGSQETQYFGPGTRLLVL.

The chain employs TRBV27 and TRBJ2-7; 8 nucleotides agree with TRBD2. This CDR3 is built from 17 residues. Germline assignment: CDR1 MNHEY and CDR2 SMNVEV (reference sequence). V gave up 5 bases and J gave up 0 bases; unmatched junction bases: 12. The CDR3 loop is CASSRQSSGSTSYEQYF. CDR3 coding DNA: TGTGCCAGCAGTCGCCAATCTAGCGGGTCGACCTCCTACGAGCAGTACTTC.

With regard to this clone: One junction end does not reproduce the germline sequence, and a read error may be involved. The chain has TRBV28 and TRBJ1-5; D unclear. Germline values: CDR1 MDHEN, CDR2 SYDVKM. This CDR3 spans 16 amino acids. The CDR3 here is CASTPPRGLSSQPQHF. CDR3 DNA: TGTGCCAGCACCCCGCCTCGGGGTTTAAGCAGTCAGCCCCAGCATTTT.

This rearrangement joins TRBV6-1 to TRBJ1-1, with 7 bases identical to TRBD1. The V and J ends lost 3 bases and 3 bases, in that order; junction bases with no gene match: 10. The germline V gene encodes CDR1 MNHNS and CDR2 SASEGT. CDR3 length equals 16 residues. CDR3 DNA: TGTGCCAGCAGTGAGGACAGGACCCTTAGGGACACTGAAGCTTTCTTT. Translated: CASSEDRTLRDTEAFF.

Note on this clone: The same CDR3 also results from other DNA sequences found in this sample. J is TRBJ2-1 and V is TRBV27, with unresolved D. The V and J ends lost 8 bases and 0 bases respectively, with 8 bases between them. Germline loops: CDR1 MNHEY, CDR2 SMNVEV (reference sequence). There are 13 residues in the CDR3. DNA of the CDR3: TGTGCCAGCCGTGGAAGCTCCTACAATGAGCAGTTCTTC. Translating it yields CASRGSSYNEQFF.

The J gene is TRBJ1-5, the V gene TRBV21-1. TRBV21-1 is a pseudogene segment. This CDR3 is 16 amino acids long. The CDR3 sequence: CASSSRRGASNQPQHF. The CDR3 bases are TGTGCCAGCAGCTCACGGAGGGGGGCTAGCAATCAGCCCCAGCATTTT.

The chain combines TRBV11-3 with TRBJ2-1; possible D gene TRBD2, 5 bases. Germline V gene data show CDR1 as SGHNT and CDR2 as YENEEA. This CDR3 has 17 amino acids. The germline V and J ends were trimmed by 2 bases and 1 base, with 15 bases remaining between them. CDR3 in amino acids: CASSLKTRNSSYNEQFF. The DNA of the CDR3 is TGTGCCAGCAGCTTAAAAACTAGGAATTCGTCCTACAATGAGCAGTTCTTC.

A few counts support this clone. The chain couples TRBV2 to TRBJ2-7; D assignment may be TRBD1 or TRBD2 (5 bases each). Germline V gene sequence: CDR1 SNHLY, CDR2 FYNNEI. CDR3 length: 14 amino acids. V lost 10 bases, J lost 4 bases, and 20 bases lay in between. In DNA form, the CDR3 reads TGTGCCAACGAGTGCGGGCAGGGTGTGTACGAGCAGTACTTC. Encoded protein: CANECGQGVYEQYF.

The rearrangement joins TRBV27 to TRBJ2-7; D gene ambiguous. Germline values: CDR1 MNHEY, CDR2 SMNVEV (reference sequence). The ends were cut back, 5 bases at V and 0 bases at J, with 17 bases in the middle. The CDR3 spans 16 residues. The CDR3 DNA sequence: TGTGCCAGCAGTCCTCGCCCCAGCCAGTCCTCCTACGAGCAGTACTTC. Protein: CASSPRPSQSSYEQYF.

The V and J genes are TRBV6-4 and TRBJ1-2; no reliable D call. The CDR3 is 12 residues long. Germline V CDR1 and CDR2: MRHNA, SNTAGT. Trimming left V 4 bases short and J 7 bases short, with 10 bases between. The CDR3: CASSARGGGYTF. As DNA, the CDR3 is TGTGCCAGCAGTGCCCGGGGTGGTGGCTACACCTTC.

The rearrangement joins TRBV4-3 to TRBJ1-5; no clear D. V shed 1 base and J shed 0 bases, with 16 bases lying between them. CDR1 and CDR2 from the germline V gene are LGHNA and YSLEER. This CDR3 region has 18 residues. The CDR3 loop reads CASSQGLSPGYSNQPQHF. CDR3 sequence (DNA): TGCGCCAGCAGCCAAGGTCTGTCGCCCGGATATAGCAATCAGCCCCAGCATTTT.

The rearrangement joins TRBV5-4 to TRBJ2-1, with TRBD1 identical over 12 bases. Germline loops: CDR1 SGHNT, CDR2 YYREEE (reference sequence). The CDR3 extends over 15 amino acids. V shed 3 bases, J shed 8 bases, and the junction held 6 bases outside the gene matches. The chain's CDR3 is CASSYGTGGCDEQFF. The DNA for the CDR3 is TGTGCCAGCAGCTACGGGACAGGGGGCTGCGATGAGCAGTTCTTC. Filled out from reference TRBV5-4 and TRBJ2-1, the complete variable domain reads ETGVTQSPTHLIKTRGQQVTLRCSSQSGHNTVSWYQQALGQGPQFIFQYYREEENGRGNFPPRFSGLQFPNYSSELNVNALELDDSALYLCASSYGTGGCDEQFFGPGTRLTVL.

In its sample, this clone was seen a few times. The same CDR3 is also encoded by other DNA sequences in this sample. The V and J genes are TRBV10-3 and TRBJ2-7; no reliable D call. CDR1 ENHRY and CDR2 SYGVKD come from the germline V gene. This CDR3 has 12 residues. Trimming took 0 bases from V and 2 from J, leaving 2 bases between them. CDR3 sequence: CAISESTYEQYF. CDR3 DNA: TGTGCCATCAGTGAGTCTACCTACGAGCAGTACTTC.

The rearrangement uses TRBV28 and TRBJ2-7; no clear D gene. With 6 bases removed from V and 2 bases from J, the gap between germline ends came to 8 bases. The CDR3 covers 12 residues. Germline V gene lookup returns CDR1 MDHEN and CDR2 SYDVKM. CDR3 sequence reads: CASRPRAYEQYF. CDR3 bases: TGTGCCAGCAGGCCTAGAGCCTACGAGCAGTACTTC.